This TCR beta chain emerged from a study of T cells after yellow fever vaccination (dated by TCRdb to between 2018 and 2020). Regarding the research as a whole: The SMART-Seq v4 Ultra Low Input RNA kit was used to prepare libraries from fractions with low cell numbers. Bulk TCR alpha and beta repertoires were sequenced longitudinally to track T-cell clones before and after primary and booster YFV17D yellow fever vaccination. Two healthy male donors, one aged 18 to 29 and one aged 30 to 40 years, were included in the cohort. Blood was collected at multiple timepoints before and after primary and secondary immunization, and bulk PBMC replicates and cell subsets were isolated. Broad study findings and their caveats: A small share of clonotypes occurred in both CD4 and CD8 compartments, likely arising from convergent recombination. Only a couple of donors were included in the study, so the extent to which the findings can be generalized is limited. Most clones expanded after primary vaccination were re-detected after the booster (96% of CD4 and around 86% of CD8), suggesting broad memory maintenance. Compared with the primary T-cell response, the secondary T-cell response was weaker but faster, peaking on day 5 rather than day 15. Because abundant contaminating clonotypes from the bulk population could be contained in FACS-sorted repertoires, computational filtering was required.

Explained via the paper, the treatment or condition label denotes: live attenuated yellow fever vaccine strain. A standard Ficoll-Paque protocol was used to isolate PBMCs from peripheral blood. Dynabeads CD4 and CD8 positive selection kits were used to isolate the CD4 and CD8 T-cell fractions. TriZol was used to extract RNA from bulk PBMCs, from CD4 and CD8 fractions, and from dextramer-positive and dextramer-negative fractions. This clonotype was seen ten or more times. There is no known antigen for this receptor. Base qualities are not provided; no much larger clone lies one nucleotide away. The instrument given in TCRdb is Illumina NovaSeq 6000. TCR cDNA was synthesized by 5'RACE template switching, through which a universal primer site and unique molecular identifiers were introduced. Priming of cDNA synthesis was performed from both the TCR alpha and TCR beta constant segments. Library amplification used two PCR steps, and the second PCR step added sample barcodes and sequencing adapters. Libraries were sequenced on Illumina HiSeq 2500 (2x100 bp) or NovaSeq (2x150 bp). The authors' analysis ran thus. MIGEC was used to demultiplex reads and collapse the reads into UMI consensus sequences, and MiXCR was used for V(D)J alignment. Vaccine-responding clonotypes were identified with edgeR using replicate PBMC samples, with FDR below 0.01 and a log2 fold change above 5 up to day 15 being required. Each bulk clonotype received a CD4 or CD8 identity based on whether the sequenced CD4 or CD8 repertoire contained that clonotype at higher abundance. The public reads were reanalyzed by TCRdb: fastp trimming at Q25, MiXCR alignment, in-frame beta chains only. Rows with one shared CDR3 protein collapse into an entry with the most common genes and DNA. The V and J calls and clone size come from TCRdb's table, not from the authors' own analysis. The sample has some 320,000 distinct CDR3 sequences on record, about 10% of them singletons. The ten largest clones capture around 3.2% of the sample.

This sequence was found in a young man who received the YFV17D yellow fever vaccine. Sequenced here: CD4+ T cells sorted from PBMCs, sampled 45 days after the yellow fever booster vaccination.

The base sequence is TGTGCCAGCAGCTTGGCCGGACTAGCGGGGGGAGATACGCAGTATTTT. Translation gives CASSLAGLAGGDTQYF. The chain couples TRBV7-2 to TRBJ2-3, and TRBD2 matches 14 of the central bases. Relative to germline, V is missing 3 bases and J is missing 5 bases, with 4 bases of the junction outside any gene match. Measured from the cysteine to the phenylalanine, the CDR3 is 16 residues long. Only CDR3 DNA remains: 48 bases, in frame from the first base. Reading the germline V gene gives CDR1 SGHTA and CDR2 FQGNSA.